Listed below are T cell receptor beta chains from one sample, sequenced in a study of memory CD4+ T cells and cytomegalovirus serostatus. The method was immunoSEQ multiplex PCR; TCRdb's version includes in-frame clones alone and lacks a portion of them. The repertoire has tens of thousands of clones, 75% to 85% of them found once; the top ten carry less than 1%. The specimen was memory CD4+ T cells from blood. These receptors all stem from an adult in good health and CMV-seronegative. Both conserved end residues are part of each CDR3. A D gene is named only where the DNA matches it firmly. A clone size is listed for some rows: how often the clone was seen (once, few, many), or a class if it is expanded.

NA,NA,TRBV29-1,TRBJ2-5,TGCAGCGTTGTCGGCGGACTATCACAAGAGACCCAGTACTTC,CSVVGGLSQETQYF
NA,NA,TRBV5-4,TRBJ1-2,TGTGCCAGCAGCTTGTTCTTTAACTATGGCTACACCTTC,CASSLFFNYGYTF
NA,NA,TRBV28,TRBJ2-2,TGTGCCAGCACCATGGGGGGGGCCGGCACCGGGGAGCTGTTTTTT,CASTMGGAGTGELFF
NA,NA,TRBV5-4,TRBJ1-1,TGTGCCAGCAGCCTCGTAGACACTGAAGCTTTCTTT,CASSLVDTEAFF
TRBD1,NA,TRBV6-1,TRBJ1-2,TGTGCCAGCAAATGGGGACAGGGAGATGGCTACACCTTC,CASKWGQGDGYTF
TRBD1,NA,TRBV5-4,TRBJ2-7,TGTGCCAGCCAAGCGACAGGGGGCAATCAAAACGAGCAGTACTTC,CASQATGGNQNEQYF
TRBD1,NA,TRBV2,TRBJ1-2,TGTGCCAGCAGTGCGACAGGGGCTGGAGGCTACACCTTC,CASSATGAGGYTF
NA,few,TRBV10-3,TRBJ1-2,TGTGCCATCAGTGAGCCGGGGGAGGGATCCTATGGCTACACCTTC,CAISEPGEGSYGYTF
NA,NA,TRBV5-1,TRBJ2-7,TGCGCCAGCAGCTTGGTGTCTGGGGCTCCCCTCGGGGAGCAGTACTTC,CASSLVSGAPLGEQYF
NA,NA,TRBV7-2,TRBJ2-7,TGTGCCAGCAGACCCGGACCCGGGGGAGAGCAGTACTTC,CASRPGPGGEQYF
TRBD1,NA,TRBV6-1,TRBJ2-6,TGTGCCAGCAGTGTTCAGGGGGCTGGGGCCAACGTCCTGACTTTC,CASSVQGAGANVLTF
NA,NA,TRBV29-1,TRBJ2-1,TGCAGCGTTGAACCAGGGGCCGGACTATCGGGGGCCTACAATGAGCAGTTCTTC,CSVEPGAGLSGAYNEQFF
TRBD1,NA,TRBV2,TRBJ1-6,TGTGCCAGCAGTGGGGACAGGGCGGGTAATTCACCCCTCCACTTT,CASSGDRAGNSPLHF
TRBD1,NA,TRBV10-2,TRBJ2-3,TGCGCCAGCGGCCGACAGGGAGATACGCAGTATTTT,CASGRQGDTQYF
NA,NA,TRBV30,TRBJ1-1,TGTGCCTGGAGCCCCCCTTGGCAGACTACTGAAGCTTTCTTT,CAWSPPWQTTEAFF
NA,NA,TRBV5-6,TRBJ1-3,TGTGCCAGCAGCTTTTTGCGGTTGTCAGGAAACACCATATATTTT,CASSFLRLSGNTIYF
TRBD1,NA,TRBV5-1,TRBJ2-3,TGCGCCAGCAGCTTGGGACAGGGGGACCTAGATACGCAGTATTTT,CASSLGQGDLDTQYF
TRBD1,NA,TRBV29-1,TRBJ2-3,TGCAGCGTGCAGACAGGGGCGGGAGATACGCAGTATTTT,CSVQTGAGDTQYF
TRBD2,NA,TRBV7-2,TRBJ2-7,TGTGCCAGCAGACCTCCTAGCGGGGGGTCCTACGAGCAGTACTTC,CASRPPSGGSYEQYF
NA,NA,TRBV5-1,TRBJ1-1,TGCGCCAGCAGCCCGAGCCGACTAGAGAACACTGAAGCTTTCTTT,CASSPSRLENTEAFF
TRBD1,NA,TRBV11-2,TRBJ2-3,TGTGCCAGCAGCTTAAGAGGACAGGGCACAGATACGCAGTATTTT,CASSLRGQGTDTQYF
TRBD1,NA,TRBV2,TRBJ1-1,TGTGCCAGCAGTAAAGGGGGACAGGGGGGGGTGAACACTGAAGCTTTCTTT,CASSKGGQGGVNTEAFF
TRBD1,NA,TRBV27,TRBJ1-5,TGTGCCAGCAGTGGGGGGACAGGGTTTTACCAGCCCCAGCATTTT,CASSGGTGFYQPQHF
NA,NA,TRBV7-9,TRBJ1-1,TGTGCCAGCACTGAGATAGAGAGGGCTTTCTTT,CASTEIERAFF
NA,NA,TRBV18,TRBJ1-5,TGTGCCAGCTCGCGATTGGGAGATCAGCCCCAGCATTTT,CASSRLGDQPQHF
TRBD1,NA,TRBV6-5,TRBJ1-6,TGTGCCAGCACCCGGGACAGGGGAGGTAATTCACCCCTCCACTTT,CASTRDRGGNSPLHF
TRBD1,few,TRBV27,TRBJ2-4,TGTGCCAGCAGGCCCGCGGGACAGGGGAAAAACATTCAGTACTTC,CASRPAGQGKNIQYF
NA,NA,TRBV29-1,TRBJ2-3,TGCAGCGTTGAAGGCGGCATGAACACAGATACGCAGTATTTT,CSVEGGMNTDTQYF
NA,NA,TRBV5-4,TRBJ2-3,TGTGCCAGCAGCCCCCGAGTTGTGGGTGGAGGGATGGATACGCAGTATTTT,CASSPRVVGGGMDTQYF
NA,few,TRBV27,TRBJ1-6,TGTGCCAGCAGTTTATATCCGGGACCCCTCCACTTT,CASSLYPGPLHF
NA,medium-sized,TRBV29-1,TRBJ2-1,TGCAGCGTTTCGGGAAAGGGAAGAATATACAATGAGCAGTTCTTC,CSVSGKGRIYNEQFF
NA,NA,TRBV28,TRBJ2-7,TGTGCCAGCAGCAGCGGGCCATCGGGCTCCTACGAGCAGTACTTC,CASSSGPSGSYEQYF
TRBD1,NA,TRBV9,TRBJ1-4,TGTGCCAGCAGCGTAGTGGGGGTAGTGGGACAGCTTAATGAAAAACTGTTTTTT,CASSVVGVVGQLNEKLFF
TRBD2,NA,TRBV5-6,TRBJ2-7,TGTGCCAGCACCTTGGGTTCAGAGCGGGGGTGGGAGCAGTACTTC,CASTLGSERGWEQYF
NA,NA,TRBV25-1,TRBJ2-7,TGTGCCAGCAGTGACCGCTACGAGCAGTACTTC,CASSDRYEQYF
TRBD2,NA,TRBV11-1,TRBJ2-5,TGTGCCAGCAGCTTCGGGGGGCAAGAGACCCAGTACTTC,CASSFGGQETQYF
TRBD1,NA,TRBV5-6,TRBJ1-3,TGTGCCAGCAGCTCCGGGACAGGCCGCTCTGGAAACACCATATATTTT,CASSSGTGRSGNTIYF
NA,NA,TRBV14,TRBJ2-7,TGTGCCAGCAGCCAAGATCTACAGCTCTCCGAGCAGTACTTC,CASSQDLQLSEQYF
NA,NA,TRBV18,TRBJ1-5,TGTGCCAGCTCACCACCGGCAGGGGCAGGCAATCAGCCCCAGCATTTT,CASSPPAGAGNQPQHF
NA,NA,TRBV7-2,TRBJ2-7,TGTGCCAGCAGTAGATTTCGGGAGAAACGGTACTTC,CASSRFREKRYF
NA,NA,TRBV7-4,TRBJ2-5,TGTGCCAGCAGCTCTCCATTTCCTCCGGGACACCTACAAGAGACCCAGTACTTC,CASSSPFPPGHLQETQYF
TRBD2,few,TRBV7-7,TRBJ2-5,TGTGCCAGCAGCCCCTTTGTAGGTAGCGGGGGACTGAAAGAGACCCAGTACTTC,CASSPFVGSGGLKETQYF
TRBD1,NA,TRBV5-5,TRBJ1-6,TGTGCCAGCAGCTTGGGGGGACAGAGTTTTAATTCACCCCTCCACTTT,CASSLGGQSFNSPLHF
TRBD1,NA,TRBV29-1,TRBJ1-2,TGCAGCGCCTCAGGGGGACCCAACTATGGCTACACCTTC,CSASGGPNYGYTF
TRBD2,few,TRBV6-1,TRBJ2-2,TGTGCCTCCGTTCGGGCGGGGGCCGGGGAGCTGTTTTTT,CASVRAGAGELFF
TRBD1,NA,TRBV9,TRBJ2-7,TGTGCCAGCAGCGTAGAGGAAACAGGGGTAATCCCCGAGCAGTACTTC,CASSVEETGVIPEQYF
NA,NA,TRBV7-9,TRBJ1-5,TGTGCCAGCAGCTCGACGGCCTCAGGGCCCCAGCATTTT,CASSSTASGPQHF
NA,once,TRBV28,TRBJ2-7,TGTGCCAGCAGTCCGAACAGGGACGAGCAGTACTTC,CASSPNRDEQYF
NA,once,TRBV10-3,TRBJ2-3,TGTGCCATCAGTAATCTCGGTCTTGTCACAGATACGCAGTATTTT,CAISNLGLVTDTQYF
TRBD1,once,TRBV14,TRBJ2-7,TGTGCCAGCAGCCAAGATACCAGGGGGCGGCACGAGCAGTACTTC,CASSQDTRGRHEQYF
NA,few,TRBV28,TRBJ1-1,TGTGCCAGCAGTTTTTCCTTCGCTCGTCTTGACACTGAAGCTTTCTTT,CASSFSFARLDTEAFF
NA,NA,TRBV5-6,TRBJ1-5,TGTGCCAGCAGCTTGGGCTCAGGTAGCAATCAGCCCCAGCATTTT,CASSLGSGSNQPQHF
NA,NA,TRBV5-1,TRBJ1-6,TGCGCCAGCAGCTTGAAAGGAGATAATTCACCCCTCCACTTT,CASSLKGDNSPLHF
NA,NA,TRBV28,TRBJ2-7,TGTGCCAGCAGACCTACAGGGGGGGCTTTCTACGAGCAGTACTTC,CASRPTGGAFYEQYF
NA,few,TRBV30,TRBJ1-2,TGTGCCTGGAGTGTTGGGAGCGGCTACACCTTC,CAWSVGSGYTF
NA,NA,TRBV30,TRBJ1-2,TGTGCCTGGAGTGTACCCGAGAGGGCAAGTGGCTACACCTTC,CAWSVPERASGYTF
NA,NA,TRBV11-2,TRBJ2-7,TGTGCCAGCAGCTTAGGGGGGGCTGGATACGAGCAGTACTTC,CASSLGGAGYEQYF